Each of the 27 T cell receptor beta chains below was sequenced from the same sample in a study of cytomegalovirus exposure and HLA in healthy donors. Primers: 60 Vbeta forward and 13 Jbeta reverse. The data were produced by immunoSEQ multiplex PCR, yet TCRdb's version contains in-frame clones alone and is incomplete. The sample carries 76,000 or so clones, around 73% recorded once. The sequenced sample was PBMCs. The receptors stem from a woman aged 40-49 years in good health and CMV-seropositive.

This chain connects TRBV4-3 to TRBJ2-7, with 12 nucleotides matching TRBD2. The CDR3 is 16 residues long. Trimming cost V 0 bases and J 7 bases; bases outside gene matches: 7. The germline V gene has CDR1 LGHNA and CDR2 YSLEER. The CDR3 sequence is CASSQDQGLAGGEQYF. The CDR3 DNA follows: TGCGCCAGCAGCCAAGATCAGGGACTAGCGGGTGGGGAGCAGTACTTC.

The J gene is TRBJ2-7, the V gene TRBV25-1; 7 bases match TRBD1. The CDR3 spans 15 residues. CDR1 MGHDK and CDR2 SYGVNS come from the germline V gene. The junction had 8 bases not matched to a gene; V was cut back by 0 bases and J by 6 bases. CDR3 coding DNA: TGTGCCAGCAGTGAATATAGGGGGCTGAAGTCCGAGCAGTACTTC. Translated, it gives CASSEYRGLKSEQYF.

The chain combines TRBV6-6 with TRBJ1-2, with D possibly matching TRBD1 (5 bases). The length of the CDR3 is 14 residues. V was shortened by 0 bases and J by 6 bases, with 11 bases between the two germline ends. In germline, CDR1 is MNHNY, CDR2 SVGAGI (reference sequence). The CDR3 sequence is CASSYSMGGNGYTF. In DNA, the CDR3 is TGTGCCAGCAGTTACTCGATGGGGGGGAATGGCTACACCTTC.

The table lists this clone with a count of one. The chain uses TRBV2 and TRBJ2-5; tentative D call: TRBD1 (6 bases). The V end lost 9 bases, the J end lost 1 base, and 9 bases lay between the germline ends. CDR1 is SNHLY and CDR2 is FYNNEI in the germline V gene. The CDR3 contains 12 residues. The CDR3 loop is CARRQAQETQYF. The CDR3 nucleotides read TGTGCCAGACGACAGGCCCAAGAGACCCAGTACTTC. Combining the CDR3 with reference TRBV2 and TRBJ2-5 gives the whole variable domain EPEVTQTPSHQVTQMGQEVILRCVPISNHLYFYWYRQILGQKVEFLVSFYNNEISEKSEIFDDQFSVERPDGSNFTLKIRSTKLEDSAMYFCARRQAQETQYFGPGTRLLVL.

This clone has a single count. The gene calls are TRBV25-1 and TRBJ2-7, with TRBD1 matching 8 bases. The CDR3 consists of 14 residues. J was trimmed by 0 bases and V by 7 bases; bases with no gene match: 5. Germline V gene data show CDR1 as MGHDK and CDR2 as SYGVNS. The CDR3 DNA follows: TGTGCCAGCATAGGACAGGGAAGCTCCTACGAGCAGTACTTC. Its translation is CASIGQGSSYEQYF.

As DNA, the CDR3 is TGTGCCAGCAGCTTAATGGGACTAACGGCGAATGAGCAGTTCTTC. It encodes CASSLMGLTANEQFF. The chain combines TRBV7-3 with TRBJ2-1; TRBD2 agrees at 7 bases. In germline, CDR1 is SGHTA, CDR2 FQGTGA. J lost 7 bases, V lost 1 base, and 7 bases had no gene match. The CDR3 has 15 residues.

This rearrangement joins TRBV2 to TRBJ1-2, with TRBD1 matching over 8 bases. The germline V gene encodes CDR1 SNHLY and CDR2 FYNNEI. The CDR3 runs to 13 residues. The V gene end was trimmed by 6 bases and the J gene end by 6 bases; junction bases not matched to a gene: 6. CDR3 residues: CASRGTGIDGYTF. For the CDR3, the DNA is TGTGCCAGCAGGGGGACAGGAATAGATGGCTACACCTTC. Variable domain in full (rest from reference TRBV2 and TRBJ1-2): EPEVTQTPSHQVTQMGQEVILRCVPISNHLYFYWYRQILGQKVEFLVSFYNNEISEKSEIFDDQFSVERPDGSNFTLKIRSTKLEDSAMYFCASRGTGIDGYTFGSGTRLTVV.

This clone was seen only a few times. The V call is TRBV4-2, the J call TRBJ1-6; D gene ambiguous. CDR3 length: 16 residues. Trimming shortened V by 1 base and J by 1 base, and 8 bases separated the two germline ends. Germline CDR1 and CDR2: LGHNA and YNFKEQ. The CDR3 spells CASSQGTNSYNSPLHF. The CDR3 region has the DNA TGTGCCAGCAGCCAAGGTACAAATTCCTATAATTCACCCCTCCACTTT.

The chain links TRBV7-2 to TRBJ2-4; D unresolved. V dropped 4 bases and J dropped 1 base, with 14 bases sitting between them. The CDR3 is 16 residues long. CDR1 is SGHTA and CDR2 is FQGNSA in the germline V gene. CDR3 coding DNA: TGTGCCAGCAGCTCCAATGGCGGTCCGGCCAAAAACATTCAGTACTTC. Translating gives CASSSNGGPAKNIQYF.

The V gene is TRBV11-2, the J gene TRBJ1-6; no firm D call. The germline V gene has CDR1 SGHAT and CDR2 FQNNGV. This CDR3 spans 16 amino acids. V lost 2 bases and J 11 bases, leaving 19 bases between the germline ends. The CDR3 reads CASSLPGAGFGTPLHF. The CDR3 region has the DNA TGTGCCAGCAGCTTACCTGGTGCAGGCTTCGGGACACCCCTCCACTTT.

The chain employs TRBV6-1 and TRBJ1-2; D gene unclear. Trimming cost V 4 bases and J 1 base, with 10 bases left between them. CDR3 size: 14 residues. The germline V gene encodes CDR1 MNHNS and CDR2 SASEGT. CDR3 nucleotides: TGTGCCAGCAGTGTCCAGACGGGTAACTATGGCTACACCTTC. Translated, it gives CASSVQTGNYGYTF.

This clone was found a few times. The genes are TRBV29-1 and TRBJ1-1; 8 bases map to TRBD1. The CDR3 loop spans 13 amino acids. The V gene end was trimmed by 6 bases and the J gene end by 6 bases; junction bases not matched to a gene: 9. Germline CDR1 and CDR2: SQVTM and ANQGSEA. CDR3 loop: CSVGGQGKAEAFF. In DNA form, the CDR3 reads TGCAGCGTAGGAGGACAGGGTAAAGCTGAAGCTTTCTTT.

This chain uses TRBV30 with TRBJ2-5; tentative D call: TRBD2 (6 bases). The CDR3 runs 12 residues. The V gene lost 3 bases and the J gene lost 4 bases, with 9 bases spanning the gap. CDR1 and CDR2 (germline): GTSNPN, SVGIG (reference sequence). The CDR3 region is CAWRPGRETQYF. The CDR3 DNA reads TGTGCCTGGAGACCCGGGAGAGAGACCCAGTACTTC.

This sequence joins TRBV5-6 and TRBJ2-3, with 8 bases fitting TRBD2. V lost 3 bases, J lost 1 base, and 7 bases stayed unmatched. CDR3 length: 16 amino acids. Germline V CDR1 and CDR2: SGHDT, YYEEEE. The CDR3 is CASSYSVRGGTDTQYF. The CDR3 region has the DNA TGTGCCAGCAGCTACTCCGTGCGGGGGGGCACAGATACGCAGTATTTT.

This chain joins TRBV18 and TRBJ1-6, with TRBD1 identical over 9 bases. Germline V CDR1 and CDR2: KGHSH, LQKENI. The CDR3 runs 16 residues. The J segment lost 4 bases and the V segment lost 4 bases, leaving 5 bases of the junction unmatched. CDR3 DNA sequence: TGTGCCAGCTCACTGGGACAGGGACGATATAATTCACCCCTCCACTTT. It specifies CASSLGQGRYNSPLHF.

This chain joins TRBV27 and TRBJ2-3; 12 bases fit TRBD2. The germline gives CDR1 MNHEY, CDR2 SMNVEV (reference sequence). J gave up 6 bases and V 3 bases, and 7 bases lay outside the gene matches. This CDR3 is built from 16 residues. DNA for the CDR3: TGTGCCAGCAGTTTCCCTAGCGGGGGGGCTAAGGATACGCAGTATTTT. Residues: CASSFPSGGAKDTQYF.

This clone has only a few counts. This sample also contains other DNA sequences that code for the same CDR3. The chain employs TRBV6-1 and TRBJ1-1; TRBD1 might be the D (5 bases). With 6 bases removed from V and 5 bases from J, the gap between germline ends came to 13 bases. Germline V lookup: CDR1 MNHNS, CDR2 SASEGT. This CDR3 has 13 amino acids. The CDR3 DNA sequence: TGTGCCAGCAGATATCAGGGTGGAACTGAAGCTTTCTTT. Amino acid sequence: CASRYQGGTEAFF.

There are a few counts of this clone. J is TRBJ2-4 and V is TRBV11-1, with TRBD1 matching 7 bases. From germline, CDR1 is SGHAT and CDR2 FQDESV (reference sequence). V gave up 1 base and J gave up 5 bases; unmatched junction bases: 2. CDR3 length: 14 amino acids. The CDR3, as DNA: TGTGCCAGCAGCTTAGGGGACAGAGAAAACATTCAGTACTTC. This codes for CASSLGDRENIQYF. Looking up the rest from reference TRBV11-1 and TRBJ2-4 gives the full variable domain: EAEVAQSPRYKITEKSQAVAFWCDPISGHATLYWYRQILGQGPELLVQFQDESVVDDSQLPKDRFSAERLKGVDSTLKIQPAELGDSAMYLCASSLGDRENIQYFGAGTRLSVL.

The chain has TRBV5-1 and TRBJ1-4, with D possibly TRBD1 on 6 matching bases. V gave up 1 base and J gave up 0 bases, with 16 bases separating them. From germline, CDR1 is SGHRS and CDR2 YFSETQ. This CDR3 has 18 amino acids. CDR3 bases: TGCGCCAGCAGCTTGAAGATACGGACAGTTGCAACTAATGAAAAACTGTTTTTT. This sequence encodes CASSLKIRTVATNEKLFF.

This clone has a handful of counts. This chain uses TRBV9 with TRBJ1-1; 7 bases match TRBD1. Germline trimming cut 0 bases from V and 10 bases from J; bases unmatched to any gene: 6. CDR3 length: 13 residues. Germline CDR1 and CDR2: SGDLS and YYNGEE. Written as DNA, the CDR3 is TGTGCCAGCAGCGTAGCTGAGGGGGCGAGAGCTTTCTTT. As protein: CASSVAEGARAFF.

The rearrangement uses TRBV19 and TRBJ1-1; D not resolved. The CDR3 spans 13 residues. The germline gives CDR1 LNHDA, CDR2 SQIVND (reference sequence). V was shortened by 6 bases and J by 8 bases, with 16 bases between the two germline ends. The CDR3 DNA reads as TGTGCCAGTAGCAACACCCCGGGAGGAGAAGCTTTCTTT. Its translation: CASSNTPGGEAFF.

This rearrangement joins TRBV29-1 to TRBJ1-2; a possible D gene is TRBD1 (6 bases). The V end was cut by 2 bases, the J end by 5 bases, with 21 bases between. The CDR3 extends over 16 amino acids. In germline, CDR1 is SQVTM, CDR2 ANQGSEA. CDR3 bases: TGCAGCGTTGAATCCCCTAGGACAGAAGGACTGTATGGCTACACCTTC. This gives the protein CSVESPRTEGLYGYTF.

This chain uses TRBV5-6 with TRBJ2-3, with 8 bases aligning to TRBD2. Per germline, CDR1 SGHDT and CDR2 YYEEEE. V dropped 1 base and J dropped 2; count of bases not matched to a gene: 3. The CDR3 runs 15 residues. The CDR3 DNA is TGTGCCAGCAGCTTGAATAGCGGGGCCACAGATACGCAGTATTTT. It specifies CASSLNSGATDTQYF. The full variable domain, its missing parts supplied by reference TRBV5-6 and TRBJ2-3, is DAGVTQSPTHLIKTRGQQVTLRCSPKSGHDTVSWYQQALGQGPQFIFQYYEEEERQRGNFPDRFSGHQFPNYSSELNVNALLLGDSALYLCASSLNSGATDTQYFGPGTRLTVL.

This chain's CDR3 is CASSMPPGVSTDTQYF. CDR3 DNA: TGTGCCAGTAGTATGCCCCCCGGGGTTAGCACAGATACGCAGTATTTT. The V gene is TRBV19, the J gene TRBJ2-3, with TRBD2 as a possible D gene (5 bases). Trimming left V 3 bases short and J 0 bases short, with 13 bases between. The CDR3 is made up of 16 amino acids. The germline V gene has CDR1 LNHDA and CDR2 SQIVND (reference sequence).

V and J are TRBV7-3 and TRBJ1-2; D not resolved. The germline gives CDR1 SGHTA, CDR2 FQGTGA. The length of the CDR3 is 13 residues. Trimming removed 1 base from V and 6 bases from J, with 9 bases in between. CDR3 nucleotide sequence: TGTGCCAGCAGCTTAAGTCGGGGTCATGGCTACACCTTC. Translating gives CASSLSRGHGYTF.

J is TRBJ2-2 and V is TRBV4-3; 16 bases align to TRBD2. V trimming: 8 bases; J trimming: 7 bases; junction bases outside the gene matches: 10. The CDR3 is 17 residues long. Looked up from germline, CDR1 is LGHNA and CDR2 is YSLEER. In DNA form, the CDR3 reads TGCGCCAGCTCTCTAGGGACTAGCGGGGGGGTTGACGGGGAGCTGTTTTTT. Translated: CASSLGTSGGVDGELFF.

This clone appeared a few times. V gene TRBV28 combines with J gene TRBJ1-5; no clear D. CDR1 is MDHEN, CDR2 SYDVKM, per germline. This CDR3 is built from 15 residues. Trimming removed 6 bases at V and 0 bases at J, with 12 bases between. The DNA for the CDR3 is TGTGCCAGCAGCCTGACACGGAATAGCAATCAGCCCCAGCATTTT. Translation gives CASSLTRNSNQPQHF.